One T cell receptor (beta chain) is described in this entry. The entry originates in a study of blood T cell repertoires in COVID-19. The CDR3 totals 15 residues. Trimming shortened V by 7 bases and J by 0 bases, and 13 bases separated the two germline ends. Germline CDR1 reads LNHDA; CDR2 reads SQIVND (reference sequence). Using immunoSEQ multiplex PCR, the repertoire was profiled, and TCRdb retains in-frame clones only, with some absent. Among 210,000 or so clones listed, roughly 73% were seen once. The source material was peripheral blood. V is TRBV19 and J is TRBJ1-5, with TRBD1 as a possible D gene (6 bases). This TCR was sampled from a woman aged 80 or older with active or convalescent COVID-19. The CDR3 protein is CASTMDSHSNQPQHF. The CDR3 DNA sequence: TGTGCCAGTACCATGGACAGTCATAGCAATCAGCCCCAGCATTTT.